The clone carrying this T cell receptor (beta chain) has more than one count but fewer than ten. Its antigen is unknown. These data originate in a study of T cells in Graves' hyperthyroidism and ophthalmopathy. The CDR3 regions of TCR beta were amplified from RNA transcripts. A set of HTBI primers served as the primers for a first-round RT-PCR of the TCR CDR3. TCRdb processed the multiplex PCR reads anew with MiXCR; each CDR3 protein has one entry. Here the sample spans hundreds of thousands of distinct CDR3 sequences, 35% to 55% being singletons. Trimming pared 4 bases from V and 7 bases from J, leaving 27 bases between. This CDR3 is 19 amino acids long. Germline lookup yields CDR1 SGDLS and CDR2 YYNGEE. Whole-study findings and limits: For ophthalmopathy, model prediction preceded onset by a median approximately 6 months.

The authors deemed Graves' hyperthyroidism stable absent ophthalmopathy progression within 18 months. Each patient was aged 18 to 65 and had newly diagnosed hyperthyroidism of under 2 months' duration. Diagnoses used clinical symptoms, serum thyroxine and TRAb, thyroid ultrasound and orbital computed tomography. The source material was peripheral blood or thyroid tissue (not recorded which). The chain recombines TRBV9 with TRBJ1-6; D not resolved. The sequence derives from a young woman with Graves' hyperthyroidism. CDR3 in DNA: TGTGCCAGCAGCTCCTTTGACTCCACAGTGTGGAATGGGAATTCACCCCTCCACTTT. Residues: CASSSFDSTVWNGNSPLHF.